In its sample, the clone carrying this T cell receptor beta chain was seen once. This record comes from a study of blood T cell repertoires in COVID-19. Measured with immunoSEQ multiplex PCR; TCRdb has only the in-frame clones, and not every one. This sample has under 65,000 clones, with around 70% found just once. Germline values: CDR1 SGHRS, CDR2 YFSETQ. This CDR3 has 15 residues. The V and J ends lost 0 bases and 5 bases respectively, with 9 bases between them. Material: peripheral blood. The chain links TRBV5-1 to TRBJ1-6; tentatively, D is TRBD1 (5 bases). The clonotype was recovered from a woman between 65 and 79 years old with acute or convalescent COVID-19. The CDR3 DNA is TGCGCCAGCAGCTTGGGACAGAGTAATAATTCACCCCTCCACTTT. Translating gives CASSLGQSNNSPLHF. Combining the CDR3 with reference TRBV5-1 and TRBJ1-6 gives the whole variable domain KAGVTQTPRYLIKTRGQQVTLSCSPISGHRSVSWYQQTPGQGLQFLFEYFSETQRNKGNFPGRFSGRQFSNSRSEMNVSTLELGDSALYLCASSLGQSNNSPLHFGNGTRLTVT.